One TCR beta chain is described in this entry. The entry originates in a study of identifying expanded T cells in peripheral blood. The assay was immunoSEQ multiplex PCR, and TCRdb's table has in-frame clones only and misses some. The data show roughly 100,000 clones, with approximately 90% seen just once and roughly an eighth held by the top ten. What was sequenced was blood. The source is a person aged 18 to 75 in good health.

In DNA, the CDR3 is TGTGCCAGCAGTGCAGACAGGGGAAACAATGAGCAGTTCTTC. Translating it yields CASSADRGNNEQFF. The V and J genes are TRBV6-1 and TRBJ2-1; TRBD1 aligns across 8 bases. The CDR3 has 14 amino acids. Trimming cost V 4 bases and J 5 bases; bases outside gene matches: 4. Germline CDR1 and CDR2: MNHNS and SASEGT.